Following are 28 T cell receptor beta chains from one sample sequenced in a study of cytomegalovirus exposure and HLA in healthy donors. The PCR ran on 60 Vbeta and 13 Jbeta primers. Sequencing was performed with immunoSEQ multiplex PCR; in TCRdb, only in-frame clones are kept and a portion is missing. The table records under 200,000 clones, roughly 80% of them present only once. Material for sequencing was PBMCs. The source of these receptors is a male donor in good health and CMV-seropositive.

Here the CDR3 reads CASSPCPQGIGNQPQHF. The CDR3 DNA is TGCGCCAGCAGTCCCTGTCCCCAGGGGATCGGCAATCAGCCCCAGCATTTT. The chain uses TRBV23-1 and TRBJ1-5; a possible D gene is TRBD1 (6 bases). TRBV23-1 has ORF status, its function being uncertain. CDR3 length: 17 amino acids. The V and J ends lost 4 bases and 2 bases respectively, with 18 bases between them.

In the case of this clone: Relative to the germline gene, one junction end is altered; a read error may explain this. The V call is TRBV7-9, the J call TRBJ1-5; D is unclear. The germline V gene has CDR1 SEHNR and CDR2 FQNEAQ (reference sequence). The length of the CDR3 is 14 residues. The CDR3 nucleotides are TGTTCCAGCAGCACGGACGGGAACAATCAGCCCCAGCATTTT. This codes for CSSSTDGNNQPQHF.

The chain links TRBV30 to TRBJ1-1; D might be TRBD1 (6 bases). This CDR3 comprises 11 residues. Germline V gene sequence: CDR1 GTSNPN, CDR2 SVGIG (reference sequence). V was trimmed by 8 bases and J by 6 bases, leaving 13 bases between them. The CDR3 here is CATQGFAEAFF. CDR3 sequence (DNA): TGTGCCACACAGGGTTTCGCTGAAGCTTTCTTT.

The rearrangement links TRBV19 to TRBJ2-1; no definite D call. V was clipped by 3 bases and J by 2 bases, with 14 bases between them. Per the germline V gene, CDR1 is LNHDA and CDR2 is SQIVND (reference sequence). The CDR3 covers 16 residues. CDR3 residues: CASSIRLLGTYNEQFF. CDR3 DNA sequence: TGTGCCAGTAGTATCCGACTCCTCGGAACCTACAATGAGCAGTTCTTC.

The chain recombines TRBV11-2 with TRBJ2-3, with D uncertain. The CDR3 contains 13 residues. Germline lookup yields CDR1 SGHAT and CDR2 FQNNGV. Trimming removed 1 base from V and 5 bases from J, with 7 bases in between. CDR3 region: CASSLAQLDTQYF. In DNA, the CDR3 is TGTGCCAGCAGCTTAGCGCAGTTAGATACGCAGTATTTT.

The V gene is TRBV6-5, the J gene TRBJ2-7; D perhaps matches TRBD2 (5 bases). The CDR3 is 14 residues long. Trimming stripped 0 bases from V and 3 bases from J, with 9 bases between. The germline V gene encodes CDR1 MNHEY and CDR2 SVGAGI. CDR3 nucleotides: TGTGCCAGCAGTTACTCGGCAGGAGGCTACGAGCAGTACTTC. Amino acid sequence: CASSYSAGGYEQYF.

V gene TRBV7-9 combines with J gene TRBJ2-7; D perhaps matches TRBD2 (5 bases). CDR1 is SEHNR and CDR2 is FQNEAQ in the germline V gene (reference sequence). The V and J ends lost 2 bases and 0 bases respectively, with 11 bases between them. The CDR3 length is 15 residues. The CDR3 region has the DNA TGTGCCAGCAGCTTACTCAGCGGAGCCTCCTACGAGCAGTACTTC. Residues: CASSLLSGASYEQYF. Full variable domain (rest looked up from reference TRBV7-9 and TRBJ2-7): DTGVSQNPRHKITKRGQNVTFRCDPISEHNRLYWYRQTLGQGPEFLTYFQNEAQLEKSRLLSDRFSAERPKGSFSTLEIQRTEQGDSAMYLCASSLLSGASYEQYFGPGTRLTVT.

J is TRBJ2-7 and V is TRBV6-5; 7 bases are shared with TRBD2. Germline V gene lookup returns CDR1 MNHEY and CDR2 SVGAGI. CDR3 length equals 15 residues. J was trimmed by 1 base and V by 2 bases; bases with no gene match: 5. The CDR3 is CASSYGKAGSYEQYF. The DNA for the CDR3 is TGTGCCAGCAGTTACGGTAAAGCGGGGTCCTACGAGCAGTACTTC.

The rearrangement links TRBV4-1 to TRBJ1-2, with unresolved D. Germline V gene sequence: CDR1 MGHRA, CDR2 YSYEKL. Trimming cost V 1 base and J 7 bases, with 16 bases left between them. The CDR3 covers 15 residues. CDR3 nucleotide sequence: TGCGCCAGCAGCCAAGTAGGTACGGCGGCTGCTGGCTACACCTTC. The encoded protein is CASSQVGTAAAGYTF.

This rearrangement joins TRBV5-1 to TRBJ2-5; D is perhaps TRBD1 (7 bases). The CDR3 totals 13 residues. V gave up 1 base and J gave up 7 bases, with 11 bases separating them. Per the germline V gene, CDR1 is SGHRS and CDR2 is YFSETQ. CDR3 amino acids: CASSLLQGGTQYF. The CDR3 DNA sequence: TGCGCCAGCAGCTTGCTGCAGGGGGGGACCCAGTACTTC.

The chain carries TRBV28 and TRBJ2-1; D unclear. The V gene lost 8 bases and the J gene lost 0 bases, with 5 bases spanning the gap. This CDR3 has 12 amino acids. The germline V gene encodes CDR1 MDHEN and CDR2 SYDVKM. The CDR3 sequence: CASGGSYNEQFF. The CDR3 bases are TGTGCCAGCGGCGGCTCCTACAATGAGCAGTTCTTC.

V and J are TRBV19 and TRBJ1-2, with D uncertain. Trimming left V 0 bases short and J 2 bases short, with 22 bases between. Germline CDR1 LNHDA, CDR2 SQIVND (reference sequence). The CDR3 has 19 amino acids. The CDR3 region has the DNA TGTGCCAGTAGTATAGAACCTCCCGGGGAGAAACCGATAAACTATGGCTACACCTTC. Amino acids: CASSIEPPGEKPINYGYTF. The entire variable domain, with the rest obtained from reference TRBV19 and TRBJ1-2, is as follows: DGGITQSPKYLFRKEGQNVTLSCEQNLNHDAMYWYRQDPGQGLRLIYYSQIVNDFQKGDIAEGYSVSREKKESFPLTVTSAQKNPTAFYLCASSIEPPGEKPINYGYTFGSGTRLTVV.

The V and J genes are TRBV27 and TRBJ2-7, with TRBD2 identical over 9 bases. The CDR3 is 15 amino acids. After removal of 5 bases from V and 7 bases from J, the junction contained 12 bases not matched to a gene. The V gene's germline CDR1 is MNHEY and CDR2 SMNVEV (reference sequence). In DNA, the CDR3 is TGTGCCAGCAGTCCCCGACTAGCGGCTGGGGGGGAGCAGTACTTC. Translated, it gives CASSPRLAAGGEQYF.

The chain couples TRBV6-1 to TRBJ2-7; 8 nucleotides agree with TRBD1. The J segment lost 1 base and the V segment lost 6 bases, leaving 8 bases of the junction unmatched. CDR1 and CDR2 from the germline V gene are MNHNS and SASEGT. This CDR3 contains 15 residues. The CDR3: CASSEGTGRSYEQYF. The CDR3 DNA is TGTGCCAGCAGCGAGGGGACAGGACGATCCTACGAGCAGTACTTC.

The chain combines TRBV6-4 with TRBJ2-7; 8 bases align to TRBD1. Germline V gives CDR1 MRHNA, CDR2 SNTAGT. The CDR3 extends over 14 amino acids. J was trimmed by 4 bases and V by 4 bases; bases with no gene match: 6. CDR3 sequence (DNA): TGTGCCAGCAGTGGCCGGGACAGGACTTACGAGCAGTACTTC. Translating it yields CASSGRDRTYEQYF.

The CDR3 here is CASSIPGTQAFF. CDR3 coding DNA: TGTGCCAGTAGTATCCCCGGGACACAAGCTTTCTTT. This chain links TRBV19 with TRBJ1-1, with D perhaps TRBD1 (6 bases). Per germline, CDR1 LNHDA and CDR2 SQIVND (reference sequence). V was shortened by 3 bases and J by 9 bases, with 11 bases between the two germline ends. CDR3 length equals 12 residues. The whole variable domain, filled in from reference TRBV19 and TRBJ1-1, reads DGGITQSPKYLFRKEGQNVTLSCEQNLNHDAMYWYRQDPGQGLRLIYYSQIVNDFQKGDIAEGYSVSREKKESFPLTVTSAQKNPTAFYLCASSIPGTQAFFGQGTRLTVV.

The V and J genes are TRBV5-4 and TRBJ2-3; possibly TRBD1 for D (6 bases). Germline V gives CDR1 SGHNT, CDR2 YYREEE (reference sequence). Between the trimmed V and J ends, which lost 5 bases and 4 bases, there was a span of 14 bases. The CDR3 is 14 residues long. The CDR3 is CASRMTGRADTQYF. As DNA, the CDR3 is TGTGCCAGCAGGATGACAGGTCGCGCAGATACGCAGTATTTT. Looking up the rest from reference TRBV5-4 and TRBJ2-3 gives the full variable domain: ETGVTQSPTHLIKTRGQQVTLRCSSQSGHNTVSWYQQALGQGPQFIFQYYREEENGRGNFPPRFSGLQFPNYSSELNVNALELDDSALYLCASRMTGRADTQYFGPGTRLTVL.

The genes are TRBV6-1 and TRBJ1-1; weak D call: TRBD1 (6 bases). In germline, CDR1 is MNHNS, CDR2 SASEGT. There are 14 residues in the CDR3. V lost 8 bases to trimming and J lost 4 bases, with 17 bases between them. This chain's CDR3 is CASGNRARGTEAFF. In DNA, the CDR3 is TGTGCCAGCGGAAACAGGGCGAGAGGCACTGAAGCTTTCTTT.

This clone occurred many times. The chain joins TRBV13 to TRBJ1-1, with a tentative D call TRBD1 (5 bases). This CDR3 spans 15 amino acids. Trimming left V 6 bases short and J 7 bases short, with 21 bases between. Germline-derived CDR1 and CDR2 are PRHDT and FYEKMQ (reference sequence). Here the CDR3 DNA reads TGTGCCAGCAGGCCCATGGGGCGGGGGGGAAATGAAGCTTTCTTT. Its protein is CASRPMGRGGNEAFF.

The J gene is TRBJ2-2, the V gene TRBV19; D call uncertain. Between the trimmed V and J ends, which lost 5 bases and 5 bases, there was a span of 9 bases. There are 13 residues in the CDR3. CDR1 and CDR2 (germline): LNHDA, SQIVND (reference sequence). Here the CDR3 reads CASSQSSTGELFF. The DNA for the CDR3 is TGTGCCAGTAGTCAAAGTAGTACCGGGGAGCTGTTTTTT. Complete variable domain (other parts from reference TRBV19 and TRBJ2-2): DGGITQSPKYLFRKEGQNVTLSCEQNLNHDAMYWYRQDPGQGLRLIYYSQIVNDFQKGDIAEGYSVSREKKESFPLTVTSAQKNPTAFYLCASSQSSTGELFFGEGSRLTVL.

V and J are TRBV11-2 and TRBJ2-1, with D possibly being TRBD2 (5 bases). This CDR3 spans 13 amino acids. From germline, CDR1 is SGHAT and CDR2 FQNNGV. V lost 5 bases and J lost 6, with 11 bases in between. CDR3 sequence: CASSRGQPNEQFF. In DNA, the CDR3 is TGTGCCAGCAGCCGCGGGCAGCCCAATGAGCAGTTCTTC.

The V call is TRBV5-4, the J call TRBJ2-1, with 12 bases aligning to TRBD2. V was clipped by 0 bases and J by 8 bases; unmatched bases: 9. The germline V gene has CDR1 SGHNT and CDR2 YYREEE (reference sequence). This CDR3 region has 17 residues. CDR3 in amino acids: CASSLAPRTSGDDEQFF. The CDR3 DNA sequence: TGTGCCAGCAGCTTGGCACCCCGGACTAGCGGGGACGATGAGCAGTTCTTC.

The rearrangement links TRBV5-8 to TRBJ2-7; 9 bases are shared with TRBD1. Losses at the gene ends were 4 bases for V and 5 bases for J; bases not matched to a gene: 7. The CDR3 sequence is 14 residues long. Germline CDR1 reads SGHTS; CDR2 reads YDEGEE. The CDR3 spells CASSTGTGRDEQYF. The CDR3 region has the DNA TGTGCCAGCAGCACTGGGACAGGGAGGGACGAGCAGTACTTC.

This clone has just one count. The chain carries TRBV30 and TRBJ2-1, with 7 bases lining up with TRBD2. This CDR3 is built from 12 residues. Germline V gene lookup returns CDR1 GTSNPN and CDR2 SVGIG (reference sequence). V trimming: 5 bases; J trimming: 3 bases; junction bases outside the gene matches: 1. The CDR3 nucleotides read TGTGCCTGGGGACTAGTCTACAATGAGCAGTTCTTC. Its protein product is CAWGLVYNEQFF.

The chain is built from TRBV29-1 and TRBJ2-3, with a possible D match to TRBD1 (6 bases). With 1 base removed from V and 3 bases from J, the gap between germline ends came to 20 bases. The CDR3 is 17 residues long. Germline CDR1 reads SQVTM; CDR2 reads ANQGSEA. This chain's CDR3 is CSVEVQGQVLRTDTQYF. CDR3 bases: TGCAGCGTTGAAGTTCAGGGGCAGGTCCTGCGGACAGATACGCAGTATTTT.

The chain carries TRBV5-1 and TRBJ2-3; tentative D call: TRBD2 (5 bases). The V end lost 0 bases, the J end lost 6 bases, and 11 bases lay between the germline ends. The CDR3 extends over 14 amino acids. CDR1 is SGHRS, CDR2 YFSETQ, per germline. CDR3 sequence reads: CASSLAGSWDTQYF. CDR3 DNA: TGCGCCAGCAGCTTGGCTGGGAGCTGGGATACGCAGTATTTT.

The chain employs TRBV27 and TRBJ1-1, with 9 nucleotides matching TRBD1. Per germline, CDR1 MNHEY and CDR2 SMNVEV (reference sequence). Trimming removed 5 bases from V and 1 base from J; junction bases left unmatched: 5. CDR3 length: 15 residues. CDR3 bases: TGTGCCAGCAGTACCTGGGACAGGGAGAACACTGAAGCTTTCTTT. As protein: CASSTWDRENTEAFF.

This chain links TRBV28 with TRBJ2-5; TRBD2 is a possible D gene (5 bases). V was cut by 6 bases and J by 5 bases, with 16 bases left in between. The germline gives CDR1 MDHEN, CDR2 SYDVKM. The CDR3 spans 14 residues. For the CDR3, the DNA is TGTGCCAGCAGCCCTCGGGATCTGCCGGAGACCCAGTACTTC. Translation gives CASSPRDLPETQYF.